The 17 T cell receptor beta chains presented below share a single source sample, sequenced in a study of T cells in Graves' hyperthyroidism and ophthalmopathy. The investigators amplified TCR beta CDR3 regions from RNA transcripts. Initially, a first-round RT-PCR of the TCR CDR3 employed the HTBI primer set. TCRdb redid the calling of the multiplex PCR reads with MiXCR, one entry per CDR3 protein. The sample has around 300,000 distinct CDR3 sequences, roughly 15% seen once. The sample comprised blood. These receptors originate from a woman in her fifties or sixties with Graves' hyperthyroidism that later progressed to Graves' ophthalmopathy.

This chain links TRBV7-9 with TRBJ1-2; D is uncertain. This CDR3 spans 12 amino acids. V was clipped by 2 bases and J by 4 bases, with 5 bases between them. Looked up from germline, CDR1 is SEHNR and CDR2 is FQNEAQ (reference sequence). CDR3 protein: CASSLLSYGYTF. The CDR3, as DNA: TGTGCCAGCAGCTTACTCTCCTATGGCTACACCTTC.

In regard to this clonotype: A much larger clone lies one base from this, so it may be a read error. The CDR3 does not end in the conserved phenylalanine or tryptophan, so this is likely a read error. The chain employs TRBV28 and TRBJ2-5, with D hard to call. CDR1 and CDR2 (germline): MDHEN, SYDVKM. Between the trimmed V and J ends, which lost 1 base and 3 bases, there was a span of 9 bases. This CDR3 comprises 14 residues. The CDR3 reads CASSLSLAEETQYS. The CDR3 DNA is TGTGCCAGCAGTTTATCTTTGGCGGAAGAGACCCAGTACTCC.

This clonotype was found many times. This sequence joins TRBV2 and TRBJ2-7, with D possibly being TRBD2 (7 bases). The germline V gene has CDR1 SNHLY and CDR2 FYNNEI. With 6 bases removed from V and 6 bases from J, the gap between germline ends came to 30 bases. The CDR3 totals 18 residues. CDR3 bases: TGTGCCAGCAGCCAAAGAGGGGGGGTCGTGAGTCGTGGAAGCGAGCAGTACTTC. It encodes CASSQRGGVVSRGSEQYF.

This clonotype was counted many times. A read error is possible here, since a much larger clone lies one base away. This rearrangement joins TRBV18 to TRBJ1-1, with TRBD1 as a possible D gene (5 bases). Per the germline V gene, CDR1 is KGHSH and CDR2 is LQKENI. This CDR3 is 18 amino acids long. The CDR3 spells CASSPPNEMRGSNTEVFF. DNA of the CDR3: TGTGCCAGCTCACCACCTAACGAAATGAGGGGTTCGAACACTGAAGTTTTCTTT.

The J gene is TRBJ1-3, the V gene TRBV7-6; 7 nucleotides match TRBD1. Per the germline V gene, CDR1 is SGHVS and CDR2 is FNYEAQ. This CDR3 region has 19 residues. Losses at the gene ends were 3 bases for V and 0 bases for J; bases not matched to a gene: 14. CDR3 sequence: CASSFRGTAGLSSGNTIYF. CDR3 coding DNA: TGTGCCAGCAGCTTTCGTGGGACAGCCGGTCTCAGCTCTGGAAACACCATATATTTT.

The chain is built from TRBV28 and TRBJ1-6; D ambiguous. Trimming removed 2 bases from V and 0 bases from J, with 5 bases in between. Germline V gene data show CDR1 as MDHEN and CDR2 as SYDVKM. The CDR3 extends over 15 amino acids. For the CDR3, the DNA is TGTGCCAGCAGTTTAGGCGGCTCCTATAATTCACCCCTCCACTTT. Translated: CASSLGGSYNSPLHF.

Turning to this clonotype: No conserved phenylalanine or tryptophan ends this CDR3, so it is likely a read error. V gene TRBV19 combines with J gene TRBJ1-2, with D possibly TRBD1 on 5 matching bases. Trimming took 0 bases from V and 2 from J, leaving 7 bases between them. In germline, CDR1 is LNHDA, CDR2 SQIVND (reference sequence). CDR3 length: 14 amino acids. The CDR3 DNA reads TGTGCCAGTAGTATAGAAGCAGGGAACTATGGCTACACCCTC. Protein: CASSIEAGNYGYTL.

The chain has TRBV29-1 and TRBJ1-2, with D possibly matching TRBD1 (5 bases). CDR3 size: 12 residues. The germline V and J ends were trimmed by 2 bases and 9 bases, with 13 bases remaining between them. Germline V gives CDR1 SQVTM, CDR2 ANQGSEA. This CDR3 is CSVESRRVSYTF. Here the CDR3 DNA reads TGCAGCGTTGAATCCCGCAGGGTTAGCTACACCTTC.

At least ten counts were recorded for this clonotype. The rearrangement uses TRBV30 and TRBJ1-1, with 7 nucleotides matching TRBD1. Trimming at V came to 2 bases and at J to 2 bases, leaving 8 bases not matched to a gene. This CDR3 is built from 15 residues. Looked up from germline, CDR1 is GTSNPN and CDR2 is SVGIG (reference sequence). CDR3 DNA: TGTGCCTGGAGTCGACCACAGGGGAGTAACACTGAAGCTTTCTTT. It specifies CAWSRPQGSNTEAFF.

The CDR3 DNA reads as TGCAGTGCTAGGCGGGACAGTGATCCATGGAGCAATCAGCCCCAGCATTTT. It encodes CSARRDSDPWSNQPQHF. The V call is TRBV20-1, the J call TRBJ1-5; 7 nucleotides align to TRBD1. The CDR3 runs to 17 residues. CDR1 and CDR2 (germline): DFQATT, SNEGSKA (reference sequence). J was trimmed by 1 base and V by 3 bases; bases with no gene match: 12.

This clonotype occurred many times. The chain combines TRBV3-1 with TRBJ2-5; possible D gene TRBD1, 6 bases. The CDR3 is 15 residues long. V was shortened by 2 bases and J by 0 bases, with 10 bases between the two germline ends. The germline gives CDR1 LGHDT, CDR2 YNNKEL (reference sequence). The CDR3 DNA is TGTGCCAGCAGCCAACTGACAGGCCACCAAGAGACCCAGTACTTC. It translates to CASSQLTGHQETQYF.

This clonotype has at least ten counts. V is TRBV29-1 and J is TRBJ2-1; D is perhaps TRBD1 (5 bases). Trimming cost V 0 bases and J 4 bases, with 16 bases left between them. The CDR3 loop spans 16 amino acids. Germline V gene lookup returns CDR1 SQVTM and CDR2 ANQGSEA. CDR3 region: CSVEDSNRQSYNEQFF. The CDR3 DNA follows: TGCAGCGTTGAAGATTCCAACCGACAGTCATACAATGAGCAGTTCTTC.

This clonotype has a count of ten or more. CDR3 protein: CASSTVGTQVDTQYF. CDR3 nucleotide sequence: TGTGCCAGCAGCACGGTCGGGACCCAGGTGGATACGCAGTATTTT. The chain uses TRBV28 and TRBJ2-3; TRBD1 or TRBD2 may be the D gene (5 bases each). Germline-derived CDR1 and CDR2 are MDHEN and SYDVKM. This CDR3 is 15 amino acids long. Trimming removed 6 bases at V and 6 bases at J, with 19 bases between.

There are many counts of this clonotype. The genes are TRBV2 and TRBJ2-3, with 12 bases fitting TRBD2. CDR3 length: 13 residues. Germline V gene sequence: CDR1 SNHLY, CDR2 FYNNEI. J gave up 13 bases and V 6 bases, and 8 bases lay outside the gene matches. CDR3 DNA: TGTGCCAGCAGCTACTCGACTAGCGGGAGAGAGTATTTT. Translation gives CASSYSTSGREYF.

This clonotype was detected a few times. The chain joins TRBV7-2 to TRBJ2-3, with 7 bases aligning to TRBD2. The CDR3 loop spans 17 amino acids. The V gene end was trimmed by 3 bases and the J gene end by 2 bases; junction bases not matched to a gene: 11. CDR1 and CDR2 (germline): SGHTA, FQGNSA. The CDR3 reads CASSFAWGGPFTDTQYF. CDR3 coding DNA: TGTGCCAGCAGCTTCGCTTGGGGAGGGCCCTTCACAGATACGCAGTATTTT.

In its sample, this clonotype was seen many times. The rearrangement uses TRBV2 and TRBJ2-6; no firm D call. This CDR3 region has 14 residues. Trimming pared 7 bases from V and 0 bases from J, leaving 7 bases between. Germline lookup yields CDR1 SNHLY and CDR2 FYNNEI. The CDR3 nucleotides read TGTGCCAGCACGGAGCTCTCTGGGGCCAACGTCCTGACTTTC. It yields the protein CASTELSGANVLTF.

The chain carries TRBV18 and TRBJ1-1; no definite D call. The V end lost 3 bases, the J end lost 3 bases, and 11 bases lay between the germline ends. The germline V gene has CDR1 KGHSH and CDR2 LQKENI. The CDR3 contains 14 residues. CDR3 in DNA: TGTGCCAGCTCACCCCCCATTATGGACACTGAAGCTTTCTTT. It translates to CASSPPIMDTEAFF.